What follows describes a single T cell receptor beta chain. CDR3 size: 16 residues. The sample comes from a study of blood T cell repertoires in COVID-19. About the study: From the United States, Italy and Spain came samples of acute and convalescent COVID-19. T cells, B-cell-depleted T cells, or PBMCs provided the cDNA or gDNA that served as material.

Libraries were prepared by immunoSEQ multiplex PCR; TCRdb keeps only in-frame clonotypes and omits some of them. Among under 200,000 clones, approximately 84% were seen once, and the ten largest hold 14%. The V gene is TRBV21-1, the J gene TRBJ2-3; TRBD1 reflects the table's D call only, with no check against the DNA. TRBV21-1 is given as a pseudogene. The TCR sequence derives from a man younger than 35 with active or convalescent COVID-19. The sequencing input was peripheral blood. As DNA, the CDR3 is TGTGCCAGCAGCAAAGGGAAGACAGTTATTGCAGATACGCAGTATTTT. It codes for CASSKGKTVIADTQYF.